These 22 T cell receptor beta chains originate from one sample sequenced in a study of blood T cell repertoires in COVID-19. TCRdb keeps only in-frame clones here, not all; method: immunoSEQ multiplex PCR. Counted here are under 200,000 clones, around 84% occurring once; the ten biggest clones make up 14%. Sequencing used peripheral blood. Receptors originate from a man in his thirties or forties with active or convalescent COVID-19.

V gene TRBV28 combines with J gene TRBJ2-2; the match to TRBD2 covers 8 bases. CDR1 and CDR2 from the germline V gene are MDHEN and SYDVKM. The CDR3 is made up of 13 amino acids. The V segment lost 11 bases and the J segment 6 bases; nucleotides outside the gene matches: 8. CDR3 DNA sequence: TGTGCCGGAGGGGGACTAGGGCCCGGGGAGCTGTTTTTT. The encoded protein is CAGGGLGPGELFF.

The rearrangement joins TRBV19 to TRBJ2-2; tentative D call: TRBD2 (6 bases). CDR3 length: 17 residues. The V gene lost 5 bases and the J gene lost 6 bases, with 22 bases spanning the gap. Germline V CDR1 and CDR2: LNHDA, SQIVND (reference sequence). The CDR3 loop is CASSATAKKEGAGELFF. CDR3 DNA sequence: TGTGCCAGTAGTGCGACAGCCAAAAAGGAGGGCGCCGGGGAGCTGTTTTTT.

V is TRBV5-4 and J is TRBJ1-6; TRBD1 is a possible D gene (5 bases). In germline, CDR1 is SGHNT, CDR2 YYREEE (reference sequence). CDR3 length: 15 amino acids. V was trimmed by 7 bases and J by 5 bases, leaving 16 bases between them. The DNA for the CDR3 is TGTGCCAGCGGTCCCGGGGGATTTAATAATTCACCCCTCCACTTT. It codes for CASGPGGFNNSPLHF.

V usage is TRBV7-2 and J usage is TRBJ2-1, with 15 nucleotides matching TRBD2. CDR3 length: 15 amino acids. Unmatched junction bases numbered 3, after V lost 5 bases and J lost 7 bases. Germline V gene sequence: CDR1 SGHTA, CDR2 FQGNSA. CDR3 protein: CASSRTSGRGNEQFF. CDR3 DNA: TGTGCCAGCAGCCGGACTAGCGGGAGGGGTAATGAGCAGTTCTTC.

The chain carries TRBV28 and TRBJ2-7; 8 bases fit TRBD1. V lost 7 bases, J lost 3 bases, and 2 bases stayed unmatched. In germline, CDR1 is MDHEN, CDR2 SYDVKM. The CDR3 runs 12 residues. CDR3 sequence reads: CASTTGGYEQYF. CDR3 nucleotide sequence: TGTGCCAGCACAACAGGGGGCTACGAGCAGTACTTC.

The gene calls are TRBV24-1 and TRBJ2-2, with D possibly matching TRBD2 (6 bases). The CDR3 sequence is 16 residues long. Germline CDR1 is KGHDR and CDR2 is SFDVKD. Deletions cut 7 bases from V and 0 bases from J, with 14 bases between. Here the CDR3 reads CATRARASANTGELFF. The CDR3 nucleotides read TGTGCCACCAGGGCGCGGGCTAGCGCGAACACCGGGGAGCTGTTTTTT.

This clone has only a few counts. This rearrangement joins TRBV7-9 to TRBJ1-2; weak D call: TRBD1 (6 bases). Germline V lookup: CDR1 SEHNR, CDR2 FQNEAQ (reference sequence). Trimming pared 5 bases from V and 5 bases from J, leaving 12 bases between. This CDR3 is 13 amino acids long. The CDR3 DNA sequence: TGTGCCAGCAGCCTAGGACAGATTTATGGCTACACCTTC. Its protein is CASSLGQIYGYTF.

The chain is built from TRBV6-2 or TRBV6-3 and TRBJ1-5, with no clear D. Trimming removed 0 bases from V and 6 bases from J, with 9 bases in between. CDR1 is MNHEY, CDR2 SVGEGT, per germline. The CDR3 spans 14 residues. DNA for the CDR3: TGTGCCAGCAGTTACTCGGGAGGGCTTCAGCCCCAGCATTTT. Amino acids: CASSYSGGLQPQHF.

The chain couples TRBV19 to TRBJ1-3, with unresolved D. Germline V gene sequence: CDR1 LNHDA, CDR2 SQIVND (reference sequence). This CDR3 has 14 amino acids. Trimming took 3 bases from V and 0 from J, leaving 6 bases between them. CDR3 protein: CASSITGSGNTIYF. CDR3 DNA: TGTGCCAGTAGTATCACCGGCTCTGGAAACACCATATATTTT.

The CDR3, as DNA: TGCGCCAGCAGCCAGGGTGCAGGGGTTAAGGTTCAGCCCCAGCATTTT. This encodes CASSQGAGVKVQPQHF. This chain links TRBV4-1 with TRBJ1-5; maybe TRBD1 (6 bases). This CDR3 has 16 amino acids. The V and J ends lost 3 bases and 6 bases respectively, with 18 bases between them. Germline CDR1 and CDR2: MGHRA and YSYEKL.

The genes are TRBV9 and TRBJ1-4; the D gene is possibly TRBD1 (6 bases). Trimming took off 4 bases at V and 6 bases at J, with 13 bases between the two ends. Per germline, CDR1 SGDLS and CDR2 YYNGEE. The CDR3 runs 14 residues. The CDR3 DNA follows: TGTGCCAGCAGCCCTAGGGGGAACGATGAAAAACTGTTTTTT. Its translation is CASSPRGNDEKLFF.

The chain is built from TRBV19 and TRBJ1-4; D call uncertain. The germline CDR1 and CDR2 sequences are LNHDA and SQIVND (reference sequence). V lost 5 bases to trimming and J lost 0 bases, with 13 bases between them. The CDR3 spans 16 residues. The CDR3 protein is CASSFGLMSTNEKLFF. CDR3 DNA sequence: TGTGCCAGTAGTTTCGGACTCATGTCAACTAATGAAAAACTGTTTTTT.

This clone appeared a single time. This chain uses TRBV19 with TRBJ1-1, with D possibly TRBD1 on 5 matching bases. The CDR3 has 15 amino acids. CDR1 and CDR2 from the germline V gene are LNHDA and SQIVND (reference sequence). The V end lost 5 bases, the J end lost 2 bases, and 15 bases lay between the germline ends. The CDR3 protein is CASSPRSGHNTEAFF. In nucleotides, the CDR3 is TGTGCCAGTAGTCCCCGGTCAGGGCACAACACTGAAGCTTTCTTT.

V usage is TRBV6-2 or TRBV6-3 and J usage is TRBJ1-5; 10 nucleotides line up with TRBD1. Germline-derived CDR1 and CDR2 are MNHEY and SVGEGT. Trimming removed 2 bases from V and 8 bases from J; junction bases left unmatched: 3. The CDR3 has 14 residues. CDR3 coding DNA: TGTGCCAGCAGTTACGACAGGGGGCCGGAGCCCCAGCATTTT. Its translation: CASSYDRGPEPQHF.

This chain joins TRBV3-1 (or the pseudogene TRBV3-2) and TRBJ2-7; the D is unclear. Germline values: CDR1 LGHDT, CDR2 YNNKEL (reference sequence). Trimming took 2 bases from V and 0 from J, leaving 2 bases between them. This CDR3 is 12 amino acids long. This CDR3 is CASSQYSYEQYF. CDR3 in DNA: TGTGCCAGCAGCCAATACTCCTACGAGCAGTACTTC.

This clone was found a few times. The genes are TRBV24-1 and TRBJ1-4; a weak D match, TRBD1 (5 bases). Trimming cost V 2 bases and J 7 bases, with 19 bases left between them. The CDR3 sequence is 17 residues long. Germline-derived CDR1 and CDR2 are KGHDR and SFDVKD. The CDR3 loop is CATSDSGLGGRGEKLFF. The CDR3, as DNA: TGTGCCACCAGTGATTCAGGTCTCGGGGGACGGGGTGAAAAACTGTTTTTT.

This chain connects TRBV14 to TRBJ2-5; 7 positions match TRBD1. Per the germline V gene, CDR1 is SGHDN and CDR2 is FVKESK. V shed 3 bases and J 2 bases; nucleotides not matched to a gene: 6. This CDR3 contains 15 residues. The DNA of the CDR3 is TGTGCCAGCAGCCATCCTCCGGGACAGCAAGAGACCCAGTACTTC. It yields the protein CASSHPPGQQETQYF.

The chain uses TRBV28 and TRBJ1-1; no reliable D call. Germline CDR1 is MDHEN and CDR2 is SYDVKM. The CDR3 contains 16 residues. V lost 6 bases and J lost 1, with 18 bases in between. CDR3 bases: TGTGCCAGCAGGCCCCTAGGGTCGAGCGGGAACACTGAAGCTTTCTTT. It specifies CASRPLGSSGNTEAFF.

The chain employs TRBV10-2 and TRBJ1-2, with D possibly TRBD1 on 6 matching bases. Trimming cost V 3 bases and J 3 bases, with 8 bases left between them. CDR1 and CDR2 (germline): WSHSY, SAAADI. The CDR3 length is 13 residues. CDR3 residues: CASSDQGYYGYTF. The CDR3 DNA reads as TGCGCCAGCAGTGATCAGGGGTACTATGGCTACACCTTC.

The chain employs TRBV27 and TRBJ2-3; TRBD2 might be the D (5 bases). This CDR3 region has 16 residues. Germline V gene lookup returns CDR1 MNHEY and CDR2 SMNVEV (reference sequence). Trimming took 5 bases from V and 1 from J, leaving 16 bases between them. The CDR3 loop is CASSPGYFGGTDTQYF. The CDR3 DNA sequence: TGTGCCAGCAGTCCGGGGTATTTCGGTGGCACAGATACGCAGTATTTT.

The genes are TRBV30 and TRBJ1-3; D is undetermined. V shed 1 base and J shed 0 bases, with 4 bases lying between them. The CDR3 extends over 13 amino acids. Germline values: CDR1 GTSNPN, CDR2 SVGIG (reference sequence). The CDR3 here is CAWSDFSGNTIYF. CDR3 in DNA: TGTGCCTGGAGTGACTTCTCTGGAAACACCATATATTTT.

The rearrangement links TRBV28 to TRBJ1-1; D ambiguous. Trimming took 8 bases from V and 0 from J, leaving 10 bases between them. Germline CDR1 MDHEN, CDR2 SYDVKM. The CDR3 is 13 residues long. The CDR3 region is CASFDGMNTEAFF. The DNA of the CDR3 is TGTGCCAGCTTCGACGGGATGAACACTGAAGCTTTCTTT.